This record covers a single TCR beta chain. The data belong to a study of T-cell memory formation after mild COVID-19. It was 5'RACE with constant-segment primers that produced the TCR alpha and TCR beta cDNA libraries, which carried sample barcodes and UMIs. TCRdb independently ran MiXCR on the 5' RACE reads; one entry per CDR3 protein. The profile shows about 210,000 distinct CDR3 sequences, roughly a tenth of them singletons. The germline V and J ends were trimmed by 2 bases and 0 bases, with 10 bases remaining between them. Germline V gene lookup returns CDR1 MNHEY and CDR2 SMNVEV (reference sequence). The CDR3 is 15 amino acids.

Sequencing was done on a sample of PBMCs or a T cell subset sorted from them (not recorded which). The sequence derives from a man between 18 and 29 years old who had mild COVID-19 (a few samples of this study predate the infection). Cell type and time point are not known. The chain links TRBV27 to TRBJ1-1; D is unclear. CDR3: CASSLKPGMNTEAFF. The CDR3 bases are TGTGCCAGCAGTTTAAAACCAGGCATGAACACTGAAGCTTTCTTT.